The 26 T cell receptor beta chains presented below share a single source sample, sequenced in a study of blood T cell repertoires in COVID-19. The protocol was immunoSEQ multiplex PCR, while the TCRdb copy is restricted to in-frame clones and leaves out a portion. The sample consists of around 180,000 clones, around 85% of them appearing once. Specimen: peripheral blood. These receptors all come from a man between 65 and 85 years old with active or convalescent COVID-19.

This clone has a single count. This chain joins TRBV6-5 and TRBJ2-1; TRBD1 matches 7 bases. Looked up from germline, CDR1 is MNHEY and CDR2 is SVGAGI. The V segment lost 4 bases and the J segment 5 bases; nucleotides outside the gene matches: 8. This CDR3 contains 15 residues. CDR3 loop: CASSLPGQPNNEQFF. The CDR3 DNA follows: TGTGCCAGCAGTTTGCCGGGACAGCCTAACAATGAGCAGTTCTTC.

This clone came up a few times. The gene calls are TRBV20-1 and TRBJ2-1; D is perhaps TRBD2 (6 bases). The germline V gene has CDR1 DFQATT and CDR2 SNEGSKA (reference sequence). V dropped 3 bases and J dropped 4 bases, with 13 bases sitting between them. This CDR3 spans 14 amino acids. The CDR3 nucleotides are TGCAGTGCTAGTGGTGCGGGGACTTACAATGAGCAGTTCTTC. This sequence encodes CSASGAGTYNEQFF.

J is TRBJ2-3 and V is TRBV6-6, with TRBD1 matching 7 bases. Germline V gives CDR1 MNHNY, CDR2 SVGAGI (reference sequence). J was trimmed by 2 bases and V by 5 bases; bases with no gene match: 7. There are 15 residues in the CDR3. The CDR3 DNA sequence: TGTGCCAGCAGTGTGAGGGACAGCATCACAGATACGCAGTATTTT. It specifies CASSVRDSITDTQYF.

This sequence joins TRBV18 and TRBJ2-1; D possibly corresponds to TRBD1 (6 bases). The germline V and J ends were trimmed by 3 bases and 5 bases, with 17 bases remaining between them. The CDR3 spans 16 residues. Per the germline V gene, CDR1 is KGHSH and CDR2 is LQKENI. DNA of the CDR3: TGTGCCAGCTCACCCGAAGGACAGCTTTGGAACAATGAGCAGTTCTTC. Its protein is CASSPEGQLWNNEQFF. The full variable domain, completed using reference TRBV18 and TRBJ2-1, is NAGVMQNPRHLVRRRGQEARLRCSPMKGHSHVYWYRQLPEEGLKFMVYLQKENIIDESGMPKERFSAEFPKEGPSILRIQQVVRGDSAAYFCASSPEGQLWNNEQFFGPGTRLTVL.

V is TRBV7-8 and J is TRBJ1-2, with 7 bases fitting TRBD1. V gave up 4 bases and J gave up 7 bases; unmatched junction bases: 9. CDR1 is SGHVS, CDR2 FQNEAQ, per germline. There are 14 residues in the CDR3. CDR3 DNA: TGTGCCAGCAGCTCACGGACAGGTGATGTTGGCTACACCTTC. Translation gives CASSSRTGDVGYTF. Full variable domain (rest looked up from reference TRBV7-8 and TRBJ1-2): GAGVSQSPRYKVAKRGQDVALRCDPISGHVSLFWYQQALGQGPEFLTYFQNEAQLDKSGLPSDRFFAERPEGSVSTLKIQRTQQEDSAVYLCASSSRTGDVGYTFGSGTRLTVV.

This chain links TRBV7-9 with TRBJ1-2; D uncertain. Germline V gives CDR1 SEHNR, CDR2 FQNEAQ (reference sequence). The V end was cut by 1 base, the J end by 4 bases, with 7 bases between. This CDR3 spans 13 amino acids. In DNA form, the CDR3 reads TGTGCCAGCAGCTTAGTCCTCCGCTATGGCTACACCTTC. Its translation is CASSLVLRYGYTF.

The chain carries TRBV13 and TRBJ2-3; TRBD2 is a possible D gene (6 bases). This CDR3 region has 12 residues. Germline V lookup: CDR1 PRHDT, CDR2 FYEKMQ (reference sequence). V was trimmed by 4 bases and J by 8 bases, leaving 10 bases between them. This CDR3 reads CASSSTRSTQYF. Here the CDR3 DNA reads TGTGCCAGCAGCTCGACTAGAAGTACGCAGTATTTT.

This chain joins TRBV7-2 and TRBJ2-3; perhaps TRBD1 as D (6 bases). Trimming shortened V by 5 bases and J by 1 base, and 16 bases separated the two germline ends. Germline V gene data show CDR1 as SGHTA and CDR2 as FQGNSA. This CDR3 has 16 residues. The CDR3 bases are TGTGCCAGCAGCCGCGACAGGTTTTCGGGCACAGATACGCAGTATTTT. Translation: CASSRDRFSGTDTQYF.

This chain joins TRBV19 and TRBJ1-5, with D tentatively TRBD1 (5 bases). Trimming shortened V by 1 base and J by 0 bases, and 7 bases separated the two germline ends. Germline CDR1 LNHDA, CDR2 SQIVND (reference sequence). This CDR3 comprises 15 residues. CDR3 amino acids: CASSIAGGSNQPQHF. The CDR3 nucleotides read TGTGCCAGTAGTATAGCGGGGGGTAGCAATCAGCCCCAGCATTTT.

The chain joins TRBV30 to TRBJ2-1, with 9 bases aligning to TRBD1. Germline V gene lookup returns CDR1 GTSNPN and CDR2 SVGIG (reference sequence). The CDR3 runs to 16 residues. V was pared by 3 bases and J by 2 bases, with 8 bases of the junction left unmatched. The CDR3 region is CAWRPTGQGPYNEQFF. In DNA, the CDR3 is TGTGCCTGGAGACCCACAGGACAGGGGCCCTACAATGAGCAGTTCTTC.

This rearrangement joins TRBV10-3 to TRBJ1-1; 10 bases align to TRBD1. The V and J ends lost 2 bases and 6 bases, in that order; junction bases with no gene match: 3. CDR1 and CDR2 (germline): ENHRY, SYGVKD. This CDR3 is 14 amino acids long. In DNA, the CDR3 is TGTGCCATCAGTGAGGACAGGGGGCGCGCTGAAGCTTTCTTT. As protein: CAISEDRGRAEAFF.

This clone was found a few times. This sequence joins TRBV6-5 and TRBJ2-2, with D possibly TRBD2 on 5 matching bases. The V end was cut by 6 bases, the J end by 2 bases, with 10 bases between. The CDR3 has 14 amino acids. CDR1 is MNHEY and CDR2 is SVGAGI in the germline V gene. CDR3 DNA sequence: TGTGCCAGCAGACTAGTTCCCAACACCGGGGAGCTGTTTTTT. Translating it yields CASRLVPNTGELFF.

CDR3 amino acids: CASSPRGGGGTDTQYF. In DNA form, the CDR3 reads TGTGCCAGCAGCCCTCGGGGCGGGGGAGGCACAGATACGCAGTATTTT. The chain couples TRBV7-2 to TRBJ2-3, with TRBD2 identical over 7 bases. The germline V gene has CDR1 SGHTA and CDR2 FQGNSA. The CDR3 sequence is 16 residues long. Trimming at V came to 5 bases and at J to 1 base, leaving 9 bases not matched to a gene. The complete variable domain, with remaining parts taken from reference TRBV7-2 and TRBJ2-3, reads GAGVSQSPSNKVTEKGKDVELRCDPISGHTALYWYRQSLGQGLEFLIYFQGNSAPDKSGLPSDRFSAERTGGSVSTLTIQRTQQEDSAVYLCASSPRGGGGTDTQYFGPGTRLTVL.

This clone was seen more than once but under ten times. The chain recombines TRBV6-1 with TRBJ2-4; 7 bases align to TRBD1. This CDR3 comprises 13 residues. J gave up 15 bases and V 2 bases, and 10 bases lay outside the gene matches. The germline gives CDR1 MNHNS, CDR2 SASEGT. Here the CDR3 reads CASSEIPPGGRYF. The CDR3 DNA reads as TGTGCCAGCAGTGAAATTCCCCCAGGGGGTCGGTACTTC.

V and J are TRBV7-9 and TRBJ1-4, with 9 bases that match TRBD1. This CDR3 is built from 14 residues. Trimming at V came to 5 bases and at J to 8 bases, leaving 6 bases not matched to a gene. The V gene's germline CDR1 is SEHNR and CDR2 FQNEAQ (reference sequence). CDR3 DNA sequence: TGTGCCAGCAGCCGGGACAGGGTAGACGAAAAACTGTTTTTT. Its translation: CASSRDRVDEKLFF.

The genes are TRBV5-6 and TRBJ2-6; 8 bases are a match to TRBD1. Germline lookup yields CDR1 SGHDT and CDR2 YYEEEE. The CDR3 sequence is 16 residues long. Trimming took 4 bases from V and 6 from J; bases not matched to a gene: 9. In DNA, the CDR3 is TGTGCCAGCAGCGCAGGACAGGGATTTAAGGCCAACGTCCTGACTTTC. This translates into CASSAGQGFKANVLTF.

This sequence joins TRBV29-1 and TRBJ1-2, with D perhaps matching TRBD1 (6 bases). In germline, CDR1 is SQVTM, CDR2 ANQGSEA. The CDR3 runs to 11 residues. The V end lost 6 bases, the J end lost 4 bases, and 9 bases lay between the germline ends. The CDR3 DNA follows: TGCAGCGTCGGACAGAGCTATGGCTACACCTTC. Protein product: CSVGQSYGYTF.

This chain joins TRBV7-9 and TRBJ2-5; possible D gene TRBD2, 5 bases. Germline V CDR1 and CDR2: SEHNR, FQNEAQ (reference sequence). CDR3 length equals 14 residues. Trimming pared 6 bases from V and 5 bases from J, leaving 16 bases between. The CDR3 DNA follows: TGTGCCAGCAGTCAATCGGAGGTCGGGGAGACCCAGTACTTC. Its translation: CASSQSEVGETQYF.

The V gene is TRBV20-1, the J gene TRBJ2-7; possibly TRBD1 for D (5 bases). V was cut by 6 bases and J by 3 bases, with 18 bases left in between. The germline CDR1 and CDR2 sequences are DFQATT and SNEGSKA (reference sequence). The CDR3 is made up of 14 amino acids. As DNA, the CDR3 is TGCAGTGCCAGTGGTTGGCAGGGCTTCTACGAGCAGTACTTC. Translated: CSASGWQGFYEQYF.

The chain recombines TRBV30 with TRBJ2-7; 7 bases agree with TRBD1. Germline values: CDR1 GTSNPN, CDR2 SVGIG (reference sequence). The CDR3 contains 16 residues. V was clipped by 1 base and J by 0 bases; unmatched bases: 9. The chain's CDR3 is CAWSGPGQMSSYEQYF. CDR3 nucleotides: TGTGCCTGGAGTGGCCCGGGACAGATGAGCTCCTACGAGCAGTACTTC.

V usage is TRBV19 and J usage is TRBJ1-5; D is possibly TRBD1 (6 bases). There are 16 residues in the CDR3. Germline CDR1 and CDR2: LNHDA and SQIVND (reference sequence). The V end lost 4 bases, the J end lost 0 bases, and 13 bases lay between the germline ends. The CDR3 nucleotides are TGTGCCAGTAGTAAGGACAGAAGATTTAGCAATCAGCCCCAGCATTTT. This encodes CASSKDRRFSNQPQHF.

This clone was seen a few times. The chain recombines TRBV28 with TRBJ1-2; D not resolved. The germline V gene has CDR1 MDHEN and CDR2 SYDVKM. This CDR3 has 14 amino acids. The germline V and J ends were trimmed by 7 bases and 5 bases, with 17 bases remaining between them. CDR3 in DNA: TGTGCCAGCACCGCCAGGTCGGGATTTTATGGCTACACCTTC. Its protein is CASTARSGFYGYTF.

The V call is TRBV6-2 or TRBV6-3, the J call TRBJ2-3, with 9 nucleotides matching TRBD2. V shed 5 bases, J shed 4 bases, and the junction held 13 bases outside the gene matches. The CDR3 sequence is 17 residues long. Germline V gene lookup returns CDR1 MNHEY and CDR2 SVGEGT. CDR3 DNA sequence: TGTGCCAGCAGTCTTCGGGTTAGCGGGAGAGAGGCAGATACGCAGTATTTT. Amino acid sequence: CASSLRVSGREADTQYF.

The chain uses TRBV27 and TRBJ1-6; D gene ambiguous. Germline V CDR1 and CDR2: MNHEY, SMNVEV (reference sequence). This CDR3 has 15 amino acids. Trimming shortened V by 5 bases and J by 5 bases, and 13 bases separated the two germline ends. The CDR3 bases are TGTGCCAGCAGTATACGCCGAGGGAATAATTCACCCCTCCACTTT. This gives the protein CASSIRRGNNSPLHF.

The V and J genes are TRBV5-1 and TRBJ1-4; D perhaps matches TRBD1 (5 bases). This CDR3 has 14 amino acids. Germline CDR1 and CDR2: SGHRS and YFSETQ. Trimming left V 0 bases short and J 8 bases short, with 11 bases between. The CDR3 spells CASSLGGQREKLFF. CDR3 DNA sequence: TGCGCCAGCAGCTTGGGTGGACAACGAGAAAAACTGTTTTTT.

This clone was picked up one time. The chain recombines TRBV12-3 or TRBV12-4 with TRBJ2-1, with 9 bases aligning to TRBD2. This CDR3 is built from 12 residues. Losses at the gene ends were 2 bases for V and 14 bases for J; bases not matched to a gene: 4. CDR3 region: CASSLMAGGEFF. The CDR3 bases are TGTGCCAGCAGTTTAATGGCGGGGGGGGAGTTCTTC.